This T cell receptor beta chain originates from a study of T-cell memory formation after mild COVID-19. CDR3 length: 12 residues. CDR1 and CDR2 (germline): KGHDR, SFDVKD. Trimming removed 6 bases from V and 5 bases from J, with 7 bases in between. One entry per CDR3 protein, called by TCRdb with MiXCR from the 5' RACE reads. Of roughly 600,000 distinct CDR3 sequences listed, more than 15% were seen once; the top ten hold 9.5% to 15%. The sequence derives from an adult woman who had mild COVID-19 (a few samples of this study predate the infection). Cell type and time point are not known. The gene calls are TRBV24-1 and TRBJ2-1, with no clear D. The sample was PBMCs or a T cell subset sorted from them (not recorded which). This chain's CDR3 is CATSSLNNEQFF. In DNA form, the CDR3 reads TGTGCCACCAGTAGCCTCAACAATGAGCAGTTCTTC.